The 15 T cell receptor beta chains presented below share a single source sample, sequenced in a study of blood T cells in healthy people across ages. A second about 7 to 12 cycle PCR used barcoded and J-beta primers. TCRdb passed the 5' RACE reads through MiXCR, listing each CDR3 protein once. The repertoire holds hundreds of thousands of distinct CDR3 sequences, roughly three fifths seen once, with approximately 40% in the top ten. The sequenced material came from blood. These receptors came from a man aged 60-69 years in good health.

This clonotype was counted only a few times. The chain joins TRBV20-1 to TRBJ2-5; D unresolved. This CDR3 region has 12 residues. V lost 8 bases to trimming and J lost 4 bases, with 14 bases between them. Germline V lookup: CDR1 DFQATT, CDR2 SNEGSKA (reference sequence). The CDR3, as DNA: TGCAGTACGAGAAGTGGTCGAGAGACCCAGTACTTC. Its protein is CSTRSGRETQYF.

This clonotype was detected many times. This sequence joins TRBV7-2 and TRBJ2-7; 9 bases align to TRBD2. CDR1 and CDR2 from the germline V gene are SGHTA and FQGNSA. The CDR3 contains 14 residues. The V segment lost 4 bases and the J segment 4 bases; nucleotides outside the gene matches: 5. Written as DNA, the CDR3 is TGTGCCAGCAGCTCGGGACTAGCCCCGTACGAGCAGTACTTC. Protein: CASSSGLAPYEQYF.

The chain carries TRBV7-2 and TRBJ2-2, with 8 bases fitting TRBD2. The CDR3 consists of 15 residues. CDR1 and CDR2 (germline): SGHTA, FQGNSA. Germline trimming cut 5 bases from V and 5 bases from J; bases unmatched to any gene: 7. The CDR3 loop reads CASSREGGETGELFF. The CDR3 bases are TGTGCCAGCAGCCGGGAGGGGGGGGAGACCGGGGAGCTGTTTTTT.

The chain couples TRBV7-2 to TRBJ2-1, with unresolved D. The germline CDR1 and CDR2 sequences are SGHTA and FQGNSA. Deletions cut 5 bases from V and 4 bases from J, with 15 bases between. The CDR3 loop spans 15 amino acids. The chain's CDR3 is CASSPPRWGYNEQFF. The CDR3 DNA sequence: TGTGCCAGCAGCCCCCCGAGGTGGGGTTACAATGAGCAGTTCTTC.

This clonotype was seen a handful of times. The V call is TRBV2, the J call TRBJ1-4; 9 nucleotides align to TRBD1. The length of the CDR3 is 17 residues. Unmatched junction bases numbered 3, after V lost 1 base and J lost 0 bases. CDR1 is SNHLY, CDR2 FYNNEI, per germline. CDR3 sequence: CASSEDRGRTTNEKLFF. The CDR3 bases are TGTGCCAGCAGTGAAGACAGGGGGCGAACAACTAATGAAAAACTGTTTTTT. The full variable domain, its missing parts supplied by reference TRBV2 and TRBJ1-4, is EPEVTQTPSHQVTQMGQEVILRCVPISNHLYFYWYRQILGQKVEFLVSFYNNEISEKSEIFDDQFSVERPDGSNFTLKIRSTKLEDSAMYFCASSEDRGRTTNEKLFFGSGTQLSVL.

This chain links TRBV6-1 with TRBJ2-7, with 8 nucleotides matching TRBD2. Germline CDR1 and CDR2: MNHNS and SASEGT. CDR3 length equals 15 residues. With 4 bases clipped from V and 2 bases from J, the junction kept 7 bases outside the gene matches. The CDR3 sequence is CASSGSGTRTYEQYF. Written as DNA, the CDR3 is TGTGCCAGCAGTGGCTCCGGGACTAGGACCTACGAGCAGTACTTC.

CDR3 sequence (DNA): TGTGCCAGCAGTAGACGGGGACTTCAGGGGGCTTCTGGGGCCAACGTCCTGACTTTC. Protein product: CASSRRGLQGASGANVLTF. J is TRBJ2-6 and V is TRBV27, with 8 bases identical to TRBD1. The V gene end was trimmed by 5 bases and the J gene end by 1 base; junction bases not matched to a gene: 13. Per the germline V gene, CDR1 is MNHEY and CDR2 is SMNVEV (reference sequence). The CDR3 contains 19 residues.

In this sample, this clonotype turned up a few times. V is TRBV28 and J is TRBJ2-1; 8 bases line up with TRBD1. This CDR3 contains 13 residues. After removal of 2 bases from V and 12 bases from J, the junction contained 6 bases not matched to a gene. Looked up from germline, CDR1 is MDHEN and CDR2 is SYDVKM. The CDR3 here is CASSLRTGYGQFF. The CDR3 DNA sequence: TGTGCCAGCAGTTTACGGACAGGGTACGGGCAGTTCTTC.

The chain combines TRBV14 with TRBJ1-1; no firm D call. From germline, CDR1 is SGHDN and CDR2 FVKESK. Trimming removed 6 bases at V and 0 bases at J, with 5 bases between. This CDR3 is 12 amino acids long. CDR3 loop: CASRMMNTEAFF. The CDR3 DNA reads as TGTGCCAGCAGGATGATGAACACTGAAGCTTTCTTT.

This chain uses TRBV7-2 with TRBJ1-1; D perhaps matches TRBD1 (6 bases). The V gene's germline CDR1 is SGHTA and CDR2 FQGNSA. The CDR3 covers 15 residues. V lost 3 bases and J 3 bases, leaving 14 bases between the germline ends. CDR3 nucleotides: TGTGCCAGCAGCTTTAAGGGGGGGGGGGACACTGAAGCTTTCTTT. Protein: CASSFKGGGDTEAFF. Supplemented by reference TRBV7-2 and TRBJ1-1, the full variable domain reads GAGVSQSPSNKVTEKGKDVELRCDPISGHTALYWYRQSLGQGLEFLIYFQGNSAPDKSGLPSDRFSAERTGGSVSTLTIQRTQQEDSAVYLCASSFKGGGDTEAFFGQGTRLTVV.

This clonotype was counted many times. A clone one base away is much larger, so this may be a read error. The J gene is TRBJ2-7, the V gene TRBV5-1; D remains ambiguous. The CDR3 totals 14 residues. Trimming took off 0 bases at V and 0 bases at J, with 7 bases between the two ends. Germline CDR1 reads SGHRS; CDR2 reads YFSETQ. The CDR3 here is CASSLGTASYEQYF. DNA for the CDR3: TGCGCCAGCAGCTTGGGGACGGCCTCCTACGAGCAGTACTTC.

The J gene is TRBJ2-3, the V gene TRBV15; D is undetermined. The CDR3 is 11 residues long. The V end lost 3 bases, the J end lost 5 bases, and 3 bases lay between the germline ends. The germline gives CDR1 LNHNV, CDR2 YYDKDF (reference sequence). The CDR3 region has the DNA TGTGCCACCAGCAGTGAAGATACGCAGTATTTT. Its translation is CATSSEDTQYF.

The rearrangement links TRBV7-9 to TRBJ2-1, with TRBD1 matching 7 bases. The trim removed 3 bases at V and 6 bases at J, leaving 17 bases unmatched. The germline CDR1 and CDR2 sequences are SEHNR and FQNEAQ (reference sequence). The CDR3 has 18 amino acids. CDR3 residues: CASSLRTGARSYLNEQFF. In DNA, the CDR3 is TGTGCCAGCAGCTTGAGAACAGGGGCGAGGTCTTATCTCAATGAGCAGTTCTTC.

Written as DNA, the CDR3 is TGTGCCAGCAGCAAAGCGCTTTCGGGGTATTATCGGGACACTGAAGCTTTCTTT. Translated, it gives CASSKALSGYYRDTEAFF. The rearrangement uses TRBV21-1 and TRBJ1-1. TRBV21-1 is deemed a pseudogene. The CDR3 totals 18 residues.

A word on this clonotype: At one end, the junction sequence differs from germline, possibly due to a read error. The rearrangement joins TRBV12-3 or TRBV12-4 to TRBJ2-1; 7 positions agree with TRBD1. The CDR3 has 15 amino acids. The CDR3 DNA sequence: TGTGCCAGCAGTTCCACAAACAGGGGAGACAATGGGCAGTTCTTC. Amino acids: CASSSTNRGDNGQFF.